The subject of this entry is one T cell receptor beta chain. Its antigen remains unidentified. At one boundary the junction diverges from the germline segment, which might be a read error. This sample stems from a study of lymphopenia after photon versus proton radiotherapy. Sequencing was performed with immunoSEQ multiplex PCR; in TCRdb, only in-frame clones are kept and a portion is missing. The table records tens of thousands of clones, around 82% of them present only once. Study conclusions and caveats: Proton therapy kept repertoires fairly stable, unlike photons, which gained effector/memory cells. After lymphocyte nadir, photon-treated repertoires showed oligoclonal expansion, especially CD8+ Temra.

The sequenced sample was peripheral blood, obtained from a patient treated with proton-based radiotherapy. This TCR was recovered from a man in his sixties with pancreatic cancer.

The chain's CDR3 is CASSFWGVSNEQYF. In nucleotides, the CDR3 is TGTGCCAGCAGCTTTTGGGGGGTCTCCAACGAGCAGTACTTC. The V call is TRBV7-9, the J call TRBJ2-7; D is possibly TRBD2 (6 bases). Germline V gives CDR1 SEHNR, CDR2 FQNEAQ (reference sequence). This CDR3 is 14 amino acids long.